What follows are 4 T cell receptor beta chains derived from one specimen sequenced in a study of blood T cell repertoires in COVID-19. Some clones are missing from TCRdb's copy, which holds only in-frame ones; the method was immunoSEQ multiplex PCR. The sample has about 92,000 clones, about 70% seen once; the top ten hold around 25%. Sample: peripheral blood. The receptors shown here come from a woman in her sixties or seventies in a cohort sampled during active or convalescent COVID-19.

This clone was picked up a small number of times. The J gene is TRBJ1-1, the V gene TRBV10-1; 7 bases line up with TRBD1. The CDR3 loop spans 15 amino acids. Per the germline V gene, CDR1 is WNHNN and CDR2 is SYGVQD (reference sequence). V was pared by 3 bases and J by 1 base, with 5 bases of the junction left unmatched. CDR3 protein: CASSDTRDRNTEAFF. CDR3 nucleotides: TGCGCCAGCAGTGACACTCGGGACAGGAACACTGAAGCTTTCTTT.

CDR3 sequence: CASSLSGAGTLSYEQYF. As DNA, the CDR3 is TGTGCCAGCAGCTTGAGCGGGGCGGGGACCCTCTCCTACGAGCAGTACTTC. V is TRBV5-6 and J is TRBJ2-7; 7 nucleotides line up with TRBD2. CDR3 length: 17 residues. Germline V CDR1 and CDR2: SGHDT, YYEEEE. V trimming: 1 base; J trimming: 0 bases; junction bases outside the gene matches: 10.

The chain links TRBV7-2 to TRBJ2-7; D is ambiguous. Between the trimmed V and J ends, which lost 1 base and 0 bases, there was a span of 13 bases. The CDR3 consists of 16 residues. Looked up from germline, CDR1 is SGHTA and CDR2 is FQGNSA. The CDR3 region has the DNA TGTGCCAGCAGCTTAGACGGTATGGGCTCCTCCTACGAGCAGTACTTC. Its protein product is CASSLDGMGSSYEQYF.

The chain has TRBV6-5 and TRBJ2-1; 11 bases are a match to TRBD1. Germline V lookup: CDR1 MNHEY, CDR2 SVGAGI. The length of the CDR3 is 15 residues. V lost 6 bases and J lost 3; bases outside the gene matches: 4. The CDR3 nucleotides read TGTGCCAGCAGGGGACAGGGGGGGTACTACAATGAGCAGTTCTTC. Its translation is CASRGQGGYYNEQFF.